This TCR beta chain is drawn from a study of identical twins. Carrying unique molecular identifiers, the cDNA also gained a universal primer site through template switching. TCRdb reprocessed the 5' RACE reads with MiXCR, giving one entry per CDR3 protein. The sample lists hundreds of thousands of distinct CDR3 sequences, 8.6% occurring once. Broader study findings: Insertion counts were lower in abundant cord blood beta clonotypes, a trend that memory repertoires did not show. Partial confounding of zero-insertion analyses by invariant MAIT and iNKT cells was possible.

CDR3 size: 13 residues. V gave up 0 bases and J gave up 7 bases; unmatched junction bases: 2. Per the germline V gene, CDR1 is SQVTM and CDR2 is ANQGSEA. This clonotype appeared many times. Its antigen remains unidentified. The same specimen was also included in a second study, on yellow fever vaccine responses in identical twins. That publication notes: Twins reportedly appeared to share part of their vaccine T cell response while keeping part individual.

What was sequenced was PBMCs. The chain couples TRBV29-1 to TRBJ2-2, with 7 nucleotides matching TRBD1. This clonotype originated in a woman between 18 and 29 years old in good health. CDR3 amino acids: CSVEETGIGELFF. The CDR3 DNA follows: TGCAGCGTTGAAGAGACAGGGATCGGGGAGCTGTTTTTT.